These 20 T cell receptor beta chains were all obtained from the same sample, sequenced in a study of blood T cell repertoires in COVID-19. Some clones are missing from TCRdb's copy, which holds only in-frame ones; the method was immunoSEQ multiplex PCR. The sample carries about 140,000 clones, 65% to 80% recorded once. The sample taken for sequencing was peripheral blood. The receptors originated from a man aged 50 to 60 with acute or convalescent COVID-19.

The chain links TRBV6-5 to TRBJ1-2; unclear D gene. Trimming took 5 bases from V and 4 from J, leaving 11 bases between them. This CDR3 has 13 residues. Germline loops: CDR1 MNHEY, CDR2 SVGAGI. CDR3 in amino acids: CASSPPGFYGYTF. The CDR3, as DNA: TGTGCCAGCAGTCCGCCGGGATTCTATGGCTACACCTTC.

The J gene is TRBJ1-1, the V gene TRBV15, with D unresolved. The V and J ends lost 1 base and 3 bases respectively, with 9 bases between them. The CDR3 has 14 residues. Looked up from germline, CDR1 is LNHNV and CDR2 is YYDKDF (reference sequence). CDR3 DNA: TGTGCCACCAGCAGAGGAGGAGGATACACTGAAGCTTTCTTT. Encoded protein: CATSRGGGYTEAFF.

In its sample, this clone was seen a few times. The rearrangement joins TRBV5-1 to TRBJ2-3; TRBD2 might be the D (6 bases). This CDR3 region has 16 residues. CDR1 SGHRS and CDR2 YFSETQ come from the germline V gene. Trimming removed 4 bases at V and 1 base at J, with 16 bases between. CDR3 DNA: TGCGCCAGCAGCCCCCCCACCGGGGGAGGCACAGATACGCAGTATTTT. Amino acids: CASSPPTGGGTDTQYF. Together with reference TRBV5-1 and TRBJ2-3, the CDR3 gives the full variable domain: KAGVTQTPRYLIKTRGQQVTLSCSPISGHRSVSWYQQTPGQGLQFLFEYFSETQRNKGNFPGRFSGRQFSNSRSEMNVSTLELGDSALYLCASSPPTGGGTDTQYFGPGTRLTVL.

This clone was seen only once. V usage is TRBV6-5 and J usage is TRBJ2-3; 8 bases align to TRBD1. CDR1 is MNHEY and CDR2 is SVGAGI in the germline V gene. This CDR3 region has 15 residues. The V and J ends lost 5 bases and 3 bases, in that order; junction bases with no gene match: 7. The CDR3 region has the DNA TGTGCCAGCAGTAGGACAGGGCGTGGAACAGATACGCAGTATTTT. It translates to CASSRTGRGTDTQYF.

CDR3 in amino acids: CASTPGGGNSGNTIYF. The DNA for the CDR3 is TGTGCCAGCACCCCCGGGGGGGGGAACTCTGGAAACACCATATATTTT. The V and J genes are TRBV9 and TRBJ1-3, with a tentative D call TRBD1 (5 bases). This CDR3 spans 16 amino acids. Trimming removed 6 bases from V and 0 bases from J, with 16 bases in between. The V gene's germline CDR1 is SGDLS and CDR2 YYNGEE.

The CDR3 region has the DNA TGTGCCACCAGTGACCAAAACAGGGATATCACAGATACGCAGTATTTT. Protein sequence: CATSDQNRDITDTQYF. The chain joins TRBV24-1 to TRBJ2-3; TRBD1 might be the D (6 bases). The ends were cut back, 4 bases at V and 2 bases at J, with 15 bases in the middle. The CDR3 loop spans 16 amino acids. The germline gives CDR1 KGHDR, CDR2 SFDVKD.

V and J are TRBV6-1 and TRBJ1-2; the D gene is possibly TRBD1 (5 bases). This CDR3 is 14 amino acids long. V lost 2 bases and J 8 bases, leaving 15 bases between the germline ends. Germline values: CDR1 MNHNS, CDR2 SASEGT. CDR3 DNA: TGTGCCAGCAGTGAAAGTTCTCAGGGCCAAGGCTACACCTTC. Translation: CASSESSQGQGYTF.

The chain recombines TRBV27 with TRBJ2-5; 7 bases align to TRBD1. The CDR3 loop spans 14 amino acids. V lost 5 bases and J lost 1; bases outside the gene matches: 4. Germline CDR1 and CDR2: MNHEY and SMNVEV (reference sequence). CDR3 amino acids: CASSPYRGQETQYF. The CDR3 DNA sequence: TGTGCCAGCAGTCCTTACAGGGGCCAAGAGACCCAGTACTTC.

The V and J genes are TRBV5-1 and TRBJ2-5; 8 bases line up with TRBD1. The V segment lost 4 bases and the J segment 1 base; nucleotides outside the gene matches: 3. Germline V gene data show CDR1 as SGHRS and CDR2 as YFSETQ. The CDR3 spans 14 residues. CDR3 coding DNA: TGCGCCAGCAGCCCCCAGGGGGCCCAAGAGACCCAGTACTTC. It is translated as CASSPQGAQETQYF.

V usage is TRBV30 and J usage is TRBJ1-1; D is ambiguous. The germline V and J ends were trimmed by 0 bases and 10 bases, with 18 bases remaining between them. Germline lookup yields CDR1 GTSNPN and CDR2 SVGIG (reference sequence). The length of the CDR3 is 14 residues. The chain's CDR3 is CAWSVSPGGSGAFF. The CDR3 DNA reads as TGTGCCTGGAGTGTGTCCCCTGGAGGGTCGGGAGCTTTCTTT.

The rearrangement uses TRBV6-1 and TRBJ1-5; no definite D call. V was pared by 2 bases and J by 0 bases, with 14 bases between. This CDR3 region has 17 residues. The germline V gene has CDR1 MNHNS and CDR2 SASEGT. CDR3 sequence reads: CASSEQANPYSNQPQHF. The DNA of the CDR3 is TGTGCCAGCAGTGAACAGGCCAACCCGTATAGCAATCAGCCCCAGCATTTT.

This chain links TRBV24-1 with TRBJ2-1, with TRBD2 matching over 8 bases. This CDR3 is 15 amino acids long. CDR1 and CDR2 (germline): KGHDR, SFDVKD. Trimming cost V 9 bases and J 6 bases; bases outside gene matches: 12. CDR3 protein: CATAHPTGGPNEQFF. The CDR3 nucleotides read TGTGCCACCGCCCACCCAACGGGGGGGCCCAATGAGCAGTTCTTC.

This chain links TRBV20-1 with TRBJ1-5, with D possibly matching TRBD1 (5 bases). The CDR3 has 11 amino acids. Germline CDR1 and CDR2: DFQATT and SNEGSKA (reference sequence). Trimming took off 5 bases at V and 11 bases at J, with 13 bases between the two ends. The CDR3 protein is CSAQQGGSQHF. CDR3 DNA sequence: TGCAGTGCTCAGCAGGGTGGGTCCCAGCATTTT.

With respect to this clone: Other DNA sequences of this sample code for an identical CDR3. V gene TRBV6-5 combines with J gene TRBJ1-2, with 9 bases identical to TRBD1. Germline loops: CDR1 MNHEY, CDR2 SVGAGI. The CDR3 is 12 residues long. V trimming: 6 bases; J trimming: 4 bases; junction bases outside the gene matches: 0. CDR3 sequence (DNA): TGTGCCAGCAGGGGACAGGGCTATGGCTACACCTTC. Amino acid sequence: CASRGQGYGYTF.

V is TRBV27 and J is TRBJ2-7, with TRBD2 matching over 10 bases. V gave up 7 bases and J gave up 2 bases; unmatched junction bases: 5. The CDR3 totals 14 residues. Germline CDR1 reads MNHEY; CDR2 reads SMNVEV (reference sequence). CDR3 sequence (DNA): TGTGCCAGCACCGGGACTAGCGAGGCCTACGAGCAGTACTTC. Protein sequence: CASTGTSEAYEQYF.

The V and J genes are TRBV5-4 and TRBJ2-4, with 12 bases lining up with TRBD1. The J segment lost 0 bases and the V segment lost 4 bases, leaving 11 bases of the junction unmatched. Per germline, CDR1 SGHNT and CDR2 YYREEE (reference sequence). This CDR3 region has 19 residues. CDR3 in DNA: TGTGCCAGCAGCGGCCGGGACAGGGGGCAGGGGGGAGCCAAAAACATTCAGTACTTC. Amino acids: CASSGRDRGQGGAKNIQYF.

Of note for this clone: Other DNA sequences in the sample encode the same CDR3. J is TRBJ1-4 and V is TRBV5-5, with D possibly matching TRBD1 (5 bases). CDR3 size: 13 residues. Germline assignment: CDR1 SGHKS and CDR2 YYEKEE (reference sequence). V lost 4 bases to trimming and J lost 4 bases, with 8 bases between them. In nucleotides, the CDR3 is TGTGCCAGCAGCAGTGACAGTAATGAAAAACTGTTTTTT. Translated: CASSSDSNEKLFF. Full variable domain (outside the CDR3, taken from reference TRBV5-5 and TRBJ1-4): DAGVTQSPTHLIKTRGQQVTLRCSPISGHKSVSWYQQVLGQGPQFIFQYYEKEERGRGNFPDRFSARQFPNYSSELNVNALLLGDSALYLCASSSDSNEKLFFGSGTQLSVL.

The CDR3 loop reads CASSYPGTSREQFF. For the CDR3, the DNA is TGTGCCAGCAGTTACCCCGGGACTAGCCGTGAGCAGTTCTTC. The chain uses TRBV5-4 and TRBJ2-1; 9 nucleotides line up with TRBD2. CDR3 length: 14 residues. With 5 bases clipped from V and 9 bases from J, the junction kept 9 bases outside the gene matches. Germline values: CDR1 SGHNT, CDR2 YYREEE (reference sequence).

This CDR3 is CASSVTSNSPLHF. The CDR3, as DNA: TGTGCCAGCAGCGTCACCAGTAATTCACCCCTCCACTTT. The chain uses TRBV9 and TRBJ1-6; D not certain. The CDR3 is 13 residues long. The V end was cut by 2 bases, the J end by 6 bases, with 6 bases between. CDR1 SGDLS and CDR2 YYNGEE come from the germline V gene. The whole variable domain, filled in from reference TRBV9 and TRBJ1-6, reads DSGVTQTPKHLITATGQRVTLRCSPRSGDLSVYWYQQSLDQGLQFLIQYYNGEERAKGNILERFSAQQFPDLHSELNLSSLELGDSALYFCASSVTSNSPLHFGNGTRLTVT.

The chain recombines TRBV5-1 with TRBJ2-5, with 9 bases that match TRBD2. CDR3 length: 17 residues. Germline loops: CDR1 SGHRS, CDR2 YFSETQ. Trimming took 0 bases from V and 2 from J; bases not matched to a gene: 8. This CDR3 is CASSLGLAGQLQETQYF. CDR3 DNA: TGCGCCAGCAGCTTGGGCCTAGCGGGGCAACTTCAAGAGACCCAGTACTTC. Combining the CDR3 with reference TRBV5-1 and TRBJ2-5 gives the whole variable domain KAGVTQTPRYLIKTRGQQVTLSCSPISGHRSVSWYQQTPGQGLQFLFEYFSETQRNKGNFPGRFSGRQFSNSRSEMNVSTLELGDSALYLCASSLGLAGQLQETQYFGPGTRLLVL.